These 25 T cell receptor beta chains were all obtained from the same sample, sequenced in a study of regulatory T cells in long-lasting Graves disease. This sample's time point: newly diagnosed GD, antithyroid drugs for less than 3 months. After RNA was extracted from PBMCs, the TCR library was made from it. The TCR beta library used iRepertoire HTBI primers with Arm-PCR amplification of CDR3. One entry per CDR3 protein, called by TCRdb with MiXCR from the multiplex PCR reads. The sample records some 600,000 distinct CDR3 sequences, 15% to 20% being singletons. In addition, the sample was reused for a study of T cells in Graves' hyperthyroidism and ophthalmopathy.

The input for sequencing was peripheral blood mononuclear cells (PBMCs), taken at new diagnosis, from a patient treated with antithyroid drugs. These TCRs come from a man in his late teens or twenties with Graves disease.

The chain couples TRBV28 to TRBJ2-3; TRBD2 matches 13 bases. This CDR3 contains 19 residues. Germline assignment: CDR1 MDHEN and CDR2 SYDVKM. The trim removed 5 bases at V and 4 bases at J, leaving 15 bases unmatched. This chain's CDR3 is CASSPGLAGVTHPPDTQYF. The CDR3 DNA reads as TGTGCCAGCAGTCCCGGACTAGCGGGAGTAACCCACCCACCAGATACGCAGTATTTT.

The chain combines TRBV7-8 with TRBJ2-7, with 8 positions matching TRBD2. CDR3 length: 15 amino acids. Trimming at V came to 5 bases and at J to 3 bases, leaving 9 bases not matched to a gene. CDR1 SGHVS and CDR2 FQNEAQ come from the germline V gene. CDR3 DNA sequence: TGTGCCAGCAGCCCCAGCGGGAGTGCTGTCTACGAGCAGTACTTC. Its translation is CASSPSGSAVYEQYF.

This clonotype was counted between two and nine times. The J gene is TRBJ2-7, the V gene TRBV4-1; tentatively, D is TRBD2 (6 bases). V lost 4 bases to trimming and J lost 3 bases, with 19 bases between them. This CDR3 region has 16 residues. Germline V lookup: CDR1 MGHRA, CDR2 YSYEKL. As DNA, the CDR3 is TGCGCCAGCAGCCCCATGCGCGGGGACCTCCTCTACGAGCAGTACTTC. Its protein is CASSPMRGDLLYEQYF.

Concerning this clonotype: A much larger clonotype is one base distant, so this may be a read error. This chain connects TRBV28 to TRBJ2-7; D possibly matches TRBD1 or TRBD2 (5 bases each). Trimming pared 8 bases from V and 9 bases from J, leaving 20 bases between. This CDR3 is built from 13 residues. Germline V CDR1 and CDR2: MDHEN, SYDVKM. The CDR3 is CASGKGPPSGQYF. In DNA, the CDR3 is TGTGCCAGCGGCAAGGGACCACCTTCGGGGCAGTACTTC.

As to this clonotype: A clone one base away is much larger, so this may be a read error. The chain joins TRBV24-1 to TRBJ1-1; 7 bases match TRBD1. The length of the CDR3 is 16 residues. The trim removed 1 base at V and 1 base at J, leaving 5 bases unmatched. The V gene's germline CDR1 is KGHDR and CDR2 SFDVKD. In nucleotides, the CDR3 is TGTGCCACCAGTGATTTCATCGGGACAGCGAACACTGAAGCTTTCTTT. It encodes CATSDFIGTANTEAFF.

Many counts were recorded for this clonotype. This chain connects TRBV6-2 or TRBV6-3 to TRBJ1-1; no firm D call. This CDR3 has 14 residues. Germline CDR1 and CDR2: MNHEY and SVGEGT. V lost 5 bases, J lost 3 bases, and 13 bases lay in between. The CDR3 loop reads CASSPFQSDTEAFF. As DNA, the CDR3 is TGTGCCAGCAGTCCCTTTCAGAGCGACACTGAAGCTTTCTTT.

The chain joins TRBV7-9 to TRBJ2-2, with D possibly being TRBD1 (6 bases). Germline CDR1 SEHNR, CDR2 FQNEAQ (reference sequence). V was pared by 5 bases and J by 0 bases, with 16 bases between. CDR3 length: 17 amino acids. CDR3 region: CASSDNTGTTNTGELFF. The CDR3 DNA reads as TGTGCCAGCAGCGACAATACCGGGACAACGAACACCGGGGAGCTGTTTTTT.

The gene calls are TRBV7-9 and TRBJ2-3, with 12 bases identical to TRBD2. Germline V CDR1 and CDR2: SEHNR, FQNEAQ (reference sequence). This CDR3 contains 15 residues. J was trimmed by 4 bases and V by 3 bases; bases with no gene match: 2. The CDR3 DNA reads TGTGCCAGCAGCTTCCTAGCGGGAGGGTCAGATACGCAGTATTTT. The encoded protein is CASSFLAGGSDTQYF.

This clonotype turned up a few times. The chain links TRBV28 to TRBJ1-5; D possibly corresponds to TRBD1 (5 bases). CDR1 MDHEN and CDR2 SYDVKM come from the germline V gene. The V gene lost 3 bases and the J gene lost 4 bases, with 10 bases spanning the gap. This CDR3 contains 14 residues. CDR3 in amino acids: CASSFMGDNQPQHF. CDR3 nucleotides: TGTGCCAGCAGTTTTATGGGGGATAATCAGCCCCAGCATTTT.

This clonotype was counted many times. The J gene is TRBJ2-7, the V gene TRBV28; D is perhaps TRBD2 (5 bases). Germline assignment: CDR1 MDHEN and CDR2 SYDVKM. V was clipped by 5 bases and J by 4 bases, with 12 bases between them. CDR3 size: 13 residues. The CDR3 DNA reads TGTGCCAGCAGTACTTTCGGGGAGTACGAGCAGTACTTC. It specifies CASSTFGEYEQYF.

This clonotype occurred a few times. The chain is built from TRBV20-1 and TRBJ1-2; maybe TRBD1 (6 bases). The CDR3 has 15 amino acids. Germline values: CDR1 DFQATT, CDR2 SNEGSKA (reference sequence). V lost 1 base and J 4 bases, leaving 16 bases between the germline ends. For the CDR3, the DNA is TGCAGTGCTAGAGGAGGGGGTGGCAGGGGCTATGGCTACACCTTC. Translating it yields CSARGGGGRGYGYTF.

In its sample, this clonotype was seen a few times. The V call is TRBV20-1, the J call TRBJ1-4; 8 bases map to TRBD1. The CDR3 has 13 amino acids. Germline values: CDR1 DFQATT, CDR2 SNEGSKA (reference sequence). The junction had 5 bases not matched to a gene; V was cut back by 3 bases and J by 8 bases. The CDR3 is CSARDRVREKLFF. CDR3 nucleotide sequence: TGCAGTGCTAGGGACAGGGTACGAGAAAAACTGTTTTTT.

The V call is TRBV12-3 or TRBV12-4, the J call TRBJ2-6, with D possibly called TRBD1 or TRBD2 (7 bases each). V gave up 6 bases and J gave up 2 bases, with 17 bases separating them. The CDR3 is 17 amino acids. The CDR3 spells CASRQLRGGAGANVLTF. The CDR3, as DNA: TGTGCCAGCAGACAACTCAGGGGGGGAGCTGGGGCCAACGTCCTGACTTTC.

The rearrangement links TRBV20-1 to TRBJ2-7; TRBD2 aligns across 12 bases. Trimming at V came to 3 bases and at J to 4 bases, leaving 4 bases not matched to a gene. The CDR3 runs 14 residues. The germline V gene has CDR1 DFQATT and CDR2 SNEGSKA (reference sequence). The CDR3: CSARGTSGWYEQYF. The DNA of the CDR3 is TGCAGTGCTAGGGGGACTAGCGGGTGGTACGAGCAGTACTTC.

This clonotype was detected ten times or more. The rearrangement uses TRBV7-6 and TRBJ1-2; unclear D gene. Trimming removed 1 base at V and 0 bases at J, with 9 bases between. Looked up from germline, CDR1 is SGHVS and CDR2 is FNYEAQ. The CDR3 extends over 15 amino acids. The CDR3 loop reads CASSLGTSANYGYTF. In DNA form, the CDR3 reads TGTGCCAGCAGCTTAGGCACCAGCGCTAACTATGGCTACACCTTC.

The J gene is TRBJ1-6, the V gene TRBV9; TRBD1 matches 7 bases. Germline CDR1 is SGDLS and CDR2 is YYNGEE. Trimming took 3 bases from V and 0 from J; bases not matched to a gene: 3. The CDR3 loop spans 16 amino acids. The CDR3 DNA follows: TGTGCCAGCAGCGGACAGGGAAGCTCCTATAATTCACCCCTCCACTTT. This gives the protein CASSGQGSSYNSPLHF.

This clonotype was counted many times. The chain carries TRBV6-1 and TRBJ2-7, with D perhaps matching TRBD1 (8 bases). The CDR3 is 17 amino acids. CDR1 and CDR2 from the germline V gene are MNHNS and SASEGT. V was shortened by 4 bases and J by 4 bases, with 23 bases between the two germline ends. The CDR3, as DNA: TGTGCCAGCAGTGGACAGGGGAAGGGAGCGGGAAAGTACGAGCAGTACTTC. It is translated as CASSGQGKGAGKYEQYF.

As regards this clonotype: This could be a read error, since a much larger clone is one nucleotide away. This CDR3 is CASSLDRGRVTEAFF. CDR3 nucleotide sequence: TGTGCCAGCAGCTTAGACCGGGGCAGGGTAACTGAAGCTTTCTTT. The chain joins TRBV11-2 to TRBJ1-1, with a weak D call TRBD1 (5 bases). The CDR3 extends over 15 amino acids. V lost 0 bases, J lost 5 bases, and 13 bases lay in between. In germline, CDR1 is SGHAT, CDR2 FQNNGV.

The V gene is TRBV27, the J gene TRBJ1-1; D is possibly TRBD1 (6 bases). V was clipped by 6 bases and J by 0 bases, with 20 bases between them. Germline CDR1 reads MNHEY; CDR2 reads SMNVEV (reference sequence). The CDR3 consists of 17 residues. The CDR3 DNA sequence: TGTGCCAGCAGCTCAAAAGTGAGGACAGTAATGAACACTGAAGCTTTCTTT. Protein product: CASSSKVRTVMNTEAFF.

CDR3 bases: TGTGCCAGCAGTTACCCATCGGCGCAGTATTTT. Protein product: CASSYPSAQYF. The V gene is TRBV6-2 or TRBV6-3, the J gene TRBJ2-3, with D unclear. Trimming removed 2 bases at V and 10 bases at J, with 7 bases between. The CDR3 runs 11 residues. Per germline, CDR1 MNHEY and CDR2 SVGEGT.

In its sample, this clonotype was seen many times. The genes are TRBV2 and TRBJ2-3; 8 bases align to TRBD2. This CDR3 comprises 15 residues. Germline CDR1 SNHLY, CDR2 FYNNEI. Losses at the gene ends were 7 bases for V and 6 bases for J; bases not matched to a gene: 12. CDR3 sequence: CASTPMTSARDTQYF. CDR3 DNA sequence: TGTGCCAGCACTCCCATGACTAGCGCGAGGGATACGCAGTATTTT.

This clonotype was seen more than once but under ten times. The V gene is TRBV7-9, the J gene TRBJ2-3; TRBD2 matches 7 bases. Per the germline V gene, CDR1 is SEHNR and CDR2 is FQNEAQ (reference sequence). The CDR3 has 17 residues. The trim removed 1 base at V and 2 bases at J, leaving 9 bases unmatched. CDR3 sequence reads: CASSLEGLAAFTDTQYF. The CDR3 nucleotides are TGTGCCAGCAGCTTAGAAGGGCTAGCGGCCTTCACAGATACGCAGTATTTT.

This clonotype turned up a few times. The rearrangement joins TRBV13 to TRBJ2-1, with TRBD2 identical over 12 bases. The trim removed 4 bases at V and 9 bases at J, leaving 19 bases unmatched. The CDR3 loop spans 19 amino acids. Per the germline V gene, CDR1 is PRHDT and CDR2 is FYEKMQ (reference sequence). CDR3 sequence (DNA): TGTGCCAGCAGCTCACGACGGACTAGCGGGATGAGAGAACTTGGTGAGCAGTTCTTC. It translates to CASSSRRTSGMRELGEQFF.

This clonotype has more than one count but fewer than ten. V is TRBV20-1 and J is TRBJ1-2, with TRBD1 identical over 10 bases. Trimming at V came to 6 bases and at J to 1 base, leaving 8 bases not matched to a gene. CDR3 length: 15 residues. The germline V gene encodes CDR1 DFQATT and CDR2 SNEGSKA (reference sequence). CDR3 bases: TGCAGTGCCGACCTCGGGACAGGGGATAACTATGGCTACACCTTC. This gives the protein CSADLGTGDNYGYTF.

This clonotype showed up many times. DNA of the CDR3: TGTGCCAGCAGCTCTGGAAGATCGGACAGGGGAGGCACAGATACGCAGTATTTT. Translation: CASSSGRSDRGGTDTQYF. The gene calls are TRBV7-6 and TRBJ2-3; TRBD1 matches 9 bases. CDR1 SGHVS and CDR2 FNYEAQ come from the germline V gene. The CDR3 contains 18 residues. The trim removed 4 bases at V and 1 base at J, leaving 12 bases unmatched. The whole variable domain, filled in from reference TRBV7-6 and TRBJ2-3, reads GAGVSQSPRYKVTKRGQDVALRCDPISGHVSLYWYRQALGQGPEFLTYFNYEAQQDKSGLPNDRFSAERPEGSISTLTIQRTEQRDSAMYRCASSSGRSDRGGTDTQYFGPGTRLTVL.